Each of the 21 T cell receptor beta chains below was sequenced from the same sample in a study of T cells in Graves' hyperthyroidism and ophthalmopathy. Amplification yielded TCR beta CDR3 regions, with RNA transcripts as the source. HTBI primers were the set used in a first-round RT-PCR of the TCR CDR3. MiXCR, applied by TCRdb to the multiplex PCR reads, yields one record per CDR3 protein. The table records roughly 330,000 distinct CDR3 sequences, roughly 15% of them present only once. Source material: blood. Receptors originate from a man aged 25-45 years with Graves' hyperthyroidism.

This clonotype was seen many times. The rearrangement joins TRBV13 to TRBJ2-3; 7 nucleotides line up with TRBD1. V shed 3 bases, J shed 3 bases, and the junction held 3 bases outside the gene matches. The germline CDR1 and CDR2 sequences are PRHDT and FYEKMQ (reference sequence). This CDR3 is built from 14 residues. The CDR3: CASSFRQGTDTQYF. CDR3 sequence (DNA): TGTGCCAGCAGCTTTCGACAGGGAACAGATACGCAGTATTTT.

This chain uses TRBV27 with TRBJ2-7, with TRBD1 matching 11 bases. The J segment lost 6 bases and the V segment lost 6 bases, leaving 7 bases of the junction unmatched. Germline CDR1 MNHEY, CDR2 SMNVEV (reference sequence). This CDR3 has 14 amino acids. The CDR3 nucleotides are TGTGCCAGCAGAATGGGACAGGGGGTTGGCGAGCAGTACTTC. Residues: CASRMGQGVGEQYF.

This clonotype has ten or more counts. CDR3 in DNA: TGTGCCAGCAGTCTCCTGGGACAACCGTACCAAGAGACCCAGTACTTC. Protein sequence: CASSLLGQPYQETQYF. This chain joins TRBV28 and TRBJ2-5; D perhaps matches TRBD1 (6 bases). The CDR3 covers 16 residues. Trimming removed 5 bases at V and 0 bases at J, with 16 bases between. Germline values: CDR1 MDHEN, CDR2 SYDVKM.

The table lists this clonotype with a few counts. V and J are TRBV11-3 and TRBJ2-1, with 8 bases matching TRBD1. The ends lost 3 bases at V and 10 bases at J; junction bases unmatched: 11. Germline-derived CDR1 and CDR2 are SGHNT and YENEEA. CDR3 size: 15 residues. The chain's CDR3 is CASSFRGLATPEQFF. DNA of the CDR3: TGTGCCAGCAGCTTCAGGGGGCTAGCCACTCCAGAGCAGTTCTTC. The full variable domain, with the rest looked up from reference TRBV11-3 and TRBJ2-1, is EAGVVQSPRYKIIEKKQPVAFWCNPISGHNTLYWYLQNLGQGPELLIRYENEEAVDDSQLPKDRFSAERLKGVDSTLKIQPAELGDSAVYLCASSFRGLATPEQFFGPGTRLTVL.

This clonotype occurred many times. V and J are TRBV28 and TRBJ2-3; no clear D gene. This CDR3 has 14 residues. The germline V and J ends were trimmed by 5 bases and 2 bases, with 11 bases remaining between them. Germline-derived CDR1 and CDR2 are MDHEN and SYDVKM. CDR3 DNA sequence: TGTGCCAGCAGTCCCCGACGGGTCACAGATACGCAGTATTTT. Residues: CASSPRRVTDTQYF.

This clonotype was picked up many times. The genes are TRBV5-6 and TRBJ2-7; weak D call: TRBD1 (6 bases). V lost 4 bases and J 6 bases, leaving 14 bases between the germline ends. The germline V gene encodes CDR1 SGHDT and CDR2 YYEEEE. CDR3 length: 13 residues. The CDR3 is CASSPRADSEQYF. CDR3 nucleotides: TGTGCCAGCAGCCCGCGGGCGGACAGCGAGCAGTACTTC.

This sequence joins TRBV20-1 and TRBJ2-3; the D is unclear. Germline CDR1 DFQATT, CDR2 SNEGSKA (reference sequence). The CDR3 sequence is 11 residues long. Trimming cost V 6 bases and J 1 base, with 5 bases left between them. The CDR3 reads CSARCTDTQYF. CDR3 coding DNA: TGCAGTGCCCGGTGCACAGATACGCAGTATTTT.

This clonotype was observed at least ten times. The CDR3 reads CATSVGANTEAFF. Written as DNA, the CDR3 is TGTGCCACCAGTGTTGGGGCGAACACTGAAGCTTTCTTT. V gene TRBV24-1 combines with J gene TRBJ1-1, with D possibly being TRBD1 (5 bases). Germline V CDR1 and CDR2: KGHDR, SFDVKD. CDR3 length: 13 amino acids. V lost 5 bases and J lost 1, with 7 bases in between.

The rearrangement joins TRBV13 to TRBJ2-6, with D uncertain. From germline, CDR1 is PRHDT and CDR2 FYEKMQ (reference sequence). Trimming took off 4 bases at V and 6 bases at J, with 16 bases between the two ends. This CDR3 contains 16 residues. The CDR3 bases are TGTGCCAGCAGCTCCTCCTCACCTACTTCGGCCAACGTCCTGACTTTC. Protein sequence: CASSSSSPTSANVLTF.

The chain joins TRBV20-1 to TRBJ2-7; possible D gene TRBD1, 6 bases. V gave up 5 bases and J gave up 5 bases, with 16 bases separating them. Germline values: CDR1 DFQATT, CDR2 SNEGSKA (reference sequence). The CDR3 consists of 13 residues. The CDR3 nucleotides are TGCAGTGCTTTCCAGGGGCTCATCGACGAGCAGTACTTC. Its protein product is CSAFQGLIDEQYF.

This clonotype came up many times. This sequence joins TRBV28 and TRBJ2-1; tentative D call: TRBD2 (5 bases). From germline, CDR1 is MDHEN and CDR2 SYDVKM. V lost 3 bases to trimming and J lost 9 bases, with 15 bases between them. There are 14 residues in the CDR3. The CDR3 spells CASSFQLATSEQFF. The CDR3 nucleotides are TGTGCCAGCAGTTTCCAGTTAGCGACAAGTGAGCAGTTCTTC.

This clonotype was seen at least ten times. The chain recombines TRBV6-1 with TRBJ2-7; D is unclear. V lost 2 bases, J lost 6 bases, and 5 bases lay in between. Germline loops: CDR1 MNHNS, CDR2 SASEGT. The CDR3 runs 11 residues. DNA for the CDR3: TGTGCCAGCAGTGAATACACCGAGCAGTACTTC. It yields the protein CASSEYTEQYF.

This clonotype was seen at least ten times. The chain employs TRBV20-1 and TRBJ1-1; D is uncertain. Germline V gene data show CDR1 as DFQATT and CDR2 as SNEGSKA (reference sequence). The CDR3 has 12 residues. Trimming shortened V by 4 bases and J by 0 bases, and 6 bases separated the two germline ends. The DNA for the CDR3 is TGCAGTGCTATTGATATGAACACTGAAGCTTTCTTT. Protein product: CSAIDMNTEAFF.

This chain joins TRBV11-2 and TRBJ2-2; tentative D call: TRBD1 (5 bases). The V gene's germline CDR1 is SGHAT and CDR2 FQNNGV. The ends were cut back, 5 bases at V and 0 bases at J, with 13 bases in the middle. The length of the CDR3 is 16 residues. The DNA of the CDR3 is TGTGCCAGCAGCACCCCGTCGACAGCGAACACCGGGGAGCTGTTTTTT. Its protein is CASSTPSTANTGELFF.

The rearrangement links TRBV12-3 or TRBV12-4 to TRBJ1-4, with D possibly being TRBD1 (6 bases). V lost 6 bases to trimming and J lost 0 bases, with 14 bases between them. The CDR3 is made up of 16 amino acids. Here the CDR3 reads CASSGRDISTNEKLFF. Here the CDR3 DNA reads TGTGCCAGCAGCGGCCGGGACATTTCAACTAATGAAAAACTGTTTTTT.

This clonotype occurred many times. This chain links TRBV2 with TRBJ2-6; 7 positions agree with TRBD1. The J segment lost 2 bases and the V segment lost 8 bases, leaving 15 bases of the junction unmatched. Germline V gene sequence: CDR1 SNHLY, CDR2 FYNNEI. This CDR3 is built from 18 residues. The CDR3 sequence is CASFTGVRPLTGANVLTF. The CDR3 region has the DNA TGTGCCAGCTTTACAGGGGTACGCCCCCTTACTGGGGCCAACGTCCTGACTTTC.

This clonotype was observed at least ten times. The CDR3 bases are TGTGCCAGCAGCCAAGGGGTGACTTACGAGCAGTACTTC. Protein: CASSQGVTYEQYF. The chain links TRBV27 to TRBJ2-7; D may be TRBD1 (5 bases). Germline V gene sequence: CDR1 MNHEY, CDR2 SMNVEV (reference sequence). The ends were cut back, 6 bases at V and 4 bases at J, with 13 bases in the middle. The CDR3 covers 13 residues.

In its sample, this clonotype was seen many times. The chain employs TRBV10-3 and TRBJ2-1; TRBD2 agrees at 10 bases. The CDR3 is 15 residues long. Germline-derived CDR1 and CDR2 are ENHRY and SYGVKD. With 6 bases clipped from V and 8 bases from J, the junction kept 10 bases outside the gene matches. The CDR3, as DNA: TGTGCCATCAGGGAGGGTACTAGCGGGAACCATGAGCAGTTCTTC. Encoded protein: CAIREGTSGNHEQFF.

This rearrangement joins TRBV28 to TRBJ2-5, with 8 bases lining up with TRBD2. CDR1 and CDR2 (germline): MDHEN, SYDVKM. The CDR3 is 16 amino acids. Losses at the gene ends were 3 bases for V and 7 bases for J; bases not matched to a gene: 13. The CDR3 bases are TGTGCCAGCAGTTTGTTTCGAGGGACTAGGCTAGGGACCCAGTACTTC. This gives the protein CASSLFRGTRLGTQYF.

The chain is built from TRBV18 and TRBJ2-7; D possibly corresponds to TRBD1 (7 bases). CDR1 KGHSH and CDR2 LQKENI come from the germline V gene. Trimming pared 0 bases from V and 2 bases from J, leaving 14 bases between. This CDR3 has 16 residues. The CDR3 spells CASSPPGRGAAYEQYF. The CDR3 bases are TGTGCCAGCTCACCACCGGGCAGGGGGGCAGCCTACGAGCAGTACTTC. The variable domain in full, completed from reference TRBV18 and TRBJ2-7, reads NAGVMQNPRHLVRRRGQEARLRCSPMKGHSHVYWYRQLPEEGLKFMVYLQKENIIDESGMPKERFSAEFPKEGPSILRIQQVVRGDSAAYFCASSPPGRGAAYEQYFGPGTRLTVT.

At least ten counts were recorded for this clonotype. This rearrangement joins TRBV5-1 to TRBJ1-1; D ambiguous. Trimming left V 0 bases short and J 4 bases short, with 7 bases between. The CDR3 has 13 residues. From germline, CDR1 is SGHRS and CDR2 YFSETQ. The CDR3 bases are TGCGCCAGCAGCTTGGAGTCAGCCACTGAAGCTTTCTTT. Translation: CASSLESATEAFF.